This T cell receptor beta chain stems from a study of control samples from healthy donors and cancer patients. This clone was detected once. In germline, CDR1 is SEHNR, CDR2 FQNEAQ (reference sequence). This CDR3 has 15 residues. The trim removed 7 bases at V and 2 bases at J, leaving 4 bases unmatched. Assay: immunoSEQ multiplex PCR; the TCRdb copy retains only in-frame clones and omits some. Of around 89,000 clones in the sample, approximately 82% were seen once. Material: blood. This receptor was taken from a woman aged 55-69 years in good health. The chain uses TRBV7-9 and TRBJ1-3; 11 bases align to TRBD1. The DNA of the CDR3 is TGTGCCAGCAATCCGGGACAGGGGGCTGGAAACACCATATATTTT. Its protein product is CASNPGQGAGNTIYF. Using reference TRBV7-9 and TRBJ1-3 for the parts outside the CDR3, the full variable domain is DTGVSQNPRHKITKRGQNVTFRCDPISEHNRLYWYRQTLGQGPEFLTYFQNEAQLEKSRLLSDRFSAERPKGSFSTLEIQRTEQGDSAMYLCASNPGQGAGNTIYFGEGSWLTVV.